This is a list of T cell receptor beta chains from one sample in a study of shared clonotypes between healthy human individuals. Produced via immunoSEQ multiplex PCR; TCRdb's table is partial and in-frame only. The sample lists 1 million to 1.3 million clones, roughly 74% seen once, with roughly 0.57% in the top ten. Input material: memory CD4+ T cells from PBMCs. The receptors were gathered from a man younger than 35 in good health. Some clones in this sample may be carry-over from other donors' samples. Both conserved end residues are part of each CDR3. A D gene is named only where the DNA matches it firmly. Size values are once, few and many counts, or a class for expanded clones, and some rows have none.

V gene,D gene,clone size,CDR3 length,J gene,CDR3 protein,CDR3 DNA
TRBV5-1,NA,NA,14,TRBJ2-3,CASRPIGGTDTQYF,TGCGCCAGCAGACCCATTGGTGGCACAGATACGCAGTATTTT
TRBV10-2,NA,NA,19,TRBJ2-5,CASSLDIGTGTITQETQYF,TGCGCCAGCAGCCTTGACATAGGGACGGGCACTATTACTCAAGAGACCCAGTACTTC
TRBV21-1,NA,NA,17,TRBJ2-1,CASSKGGLAGRGTEQFF,TGTGCCAGCAGCAAAGGGGGACTAGCGGGTAGGGGTACTGAGCAGTTCTTC
TRBV2,TRBD1,NA,14,TRBJ1-4,CASSLQGAQEKLFF,TGTGCCAGCAGTCTACAGGGGGCGCAGGAAAAACTGTTTTTT
TRBV6-5,NA,NA,11,TRBJ2-7,CASSTRDEQYF,TGTGCCAGCAGTACACGGGACGAGCAGTACTTC
TRBV6-1,TRBD1,NA,15,TRBJ1-2,CASSPDRVVPYGYTF,TGTGCCAGCAGTCCAGACAGGGTGGTTCCTTATGGCTACACCTTC
TRBV28,TRBD1,few,11,TRBJ1-5,CASSLWDRQHF,TGTGCCAGCAGTTTATGGGACAGGCAGCATTTT
TRBV7-8,NA,NA,14,TRBJ2-2,CASSLARAVGELFF,TGTGCCAGCAGCTTAGCGAGGGCCGTCGGGGAGCTGTTTTTT
TRBV9,TRBD1,NA,14,TRBJ1-2,CASSVRDRAYGYTF,TGTGCCAGCAGCGTCAGAGACAGGGCCTATGGCTACACCTTC
TRBV2,NA,NA,13,TRBJ1-3,CASSAGAGNTIYF,TGTGCCAGCAGTGCAGGGGCTGGAAACACCATATATTTT
TRBV5-1,NA,few,14,TRBJ1-4,CASGQSGANEKLFF,TGCGCCAGCGGCCAGTCCGGGGCTAATGAAAAACTGTTTTTT
TRBV2,NA,NA,14,TRBJ2-3,CASRGSSVGGTQYF,TGTGCCAGCAGAGGGTCTAGTGTCGGTGGTACGCAGTATTTT
TRBV28,TRBD1,NA,15,TRBJ1-4,CASSKAGQGSEKLFF,TGTGCCAGCAGTAAAGCGGGACAGGGAAGTGAAAAACTGTTTTTT